This T cell receptor (beta chain) was obtained from a study of blood T cell repertoires in COVID-19 (dated by TCRdb to the early 2020s). Looking at the study overall: The collaborator samples originated in the United States, Italy and Spain and spanned the acute and convalescent phases of COVID-19. Samples came from the ongoing ImmuneRACE study (first 160 participants) plus 1,254 subjects from 6 global collaborators. Where available, HLA class I and class II types were taken from metadata supplied by the sample provider and were not determined by assay-based typing. The material from the prospective study consisted of cDNA or gDNA derived from T cells, B-cell-depleted T cells, or PBMCs. A freely available public database, intended as a resource for researchers studying the immune response to SARS-CoV-2, is where the repertoires were released. Subjects who had been exposed to COVID-19, were actively infected with it, or had recovered from it provided the deeply sampled blood TCRbeta repertoires that made up the dataset. Sample metadata almost always included a de-identified subject ID, COVID-19 status, age in years and sex. What the work shows at the level of the full study, not this receptor alone: The amount of clinical and demographic metadata varied by source and participant and was provided uncurated.

Worth noting for this clone: Its antigen has not been determined. It has no much larger one-base neighbor in the sample; base qualities were not kept.

The CDR3 has 13 amino acids, counting the end cysteine and phenylalanine. Of the read, only the CDR3 DNA is kept; its 39 bases are in frame from base 1. V was cut back by 6 bases and J by 7 bases, leaving a gap of 12 bases between them. From the germline V gene, CDR1 is MNHEY and CDR2 is SVGAGI. TCRbeta CDR3 regions were amplified from genomic DNA by means of the immunoSEQ Assay, a bias-controlled multiplex PCR. The published analysis was carried out like this. The number of nucleated cells in each sample was estimated by amplification of reference gene primers within the assay. To quantify the absolute abundance of each unique TCRbeta CDR3 rearrangement, sequence reads were collapsed and filtered. Productive Simpson clonality was computed per sample as the square root of Simpson's diversity index over productive rearrangements. TCRdb retrieved this table from immuneACCESS and kept in-frame rearrangements only. Not all clones are present; in checked studies, unresolved V genes account for under half, and no reason is known for the remainder. The V and J calls and clone size come from that table; D and trimming were worked out from the DNA. Within this sample are 200,000 to 300,000 clones, with roughly 84% of them counted one time only. 4% to 5% of the sample is held by the ten biggest clonotypes.

Collaborating institutions collected whole blood in K2EDTA tubes following their own protocols. For TCRbeta analysis, collaborators shipped samples in one of three forms: frozen whole blood, isolated PBMCs, or DNA extracted from either of those sample types. Material: peripheral blood. This sequence was found in a man aged 55-75 years with acute or convalescent COVID-19. In this chain, TRBV6-5 is recombined with TRBJ2-2; a tentative D call is TRBD1 (6 bases match). Read as DNA, the sequence is TGTGCCAGCAGGGATAGGGGGAACGGGGAGCTGTTTTTT. The translation is CASRDRGNGELFF.